Below are 7 T cell receptor beta chains sequenced from a single sample in a study of prognosis after radiotherapy for stage I lung cancer. Two-round multiplex PCR amplified TCR beta CDR3 from genomic DNA. Primers specific to each TRBV and TRBJ gene were used in first-round PCR. In TCRdb, the multiplex PCR reads were re-called with MiXCR into one record per CDR3 protein. Among tens of thousands of distinct CDR3 sequences listed, roughly 25% were seen once. Sequences were derived from PBMCs, sampled before or after stereotactic body radiation therapy (not recorded which). The receptors were gathered from a donor aged 50 or older with non-small cell lung cancer.

In this sample, this clonotype turned up many times. The rearrangement uses TRBV24-1 and TRBJ2-3, with a possible D match to TRBD2 (6 bases). Trimming removed 4 bases from V and 2 bases from J, with 15 bases in between. This CDR3 comprises 16 residues. Germline loops: CDR1 KGHDR, CDR2 SFDVKD. CDR3 sequence (DNA): TGTGCCACCAGTGACCCCGGGGTAGCGGACACAGATACGCAGTATTTT. Residues: CATSDPGVADTDTQYF.

The sample holds many counts of this clonotype. The V call is TRBV3-1, the J call TRBJ2-4; TRBD1 might be the D (5 bases). The CDR3 sequence is 14 residues long. V dropped 1 base and J dropped 7 bases, with 11 bases sitting between them. Germline CDR1 LGHDT, CDR2 YNNKEL (reference sequence). The CDR3 coding sequence is TGTGCCAGCAGCCAAGGGGGCGCGGATAACATTCAGTACTTC. Amino acids: CASSQGGADNIQYF.

This clonotype was picked up many times. The J gene is TRBJ1-4, the V gene TRBV28, with D perhaps matching TRBD1 (6 bases). V lost 6 bases, J lost 1 base, and 9 bases lay in between. Per the germline V gene, CDR1 is MDHEN and CDR2 is SYDVKM. The CDR3 contains 14 residues. The CDR3 DNA reads TGTGCCAGCAGCCCAGGGGTAACTAATGAAAAACTGTTTTTT. It translates to CASSPGVTNEKLFF.

By sample fraction, this clonotype is medium-sized. The chain uses TRBV20-1 and TRBJ2-3; no clear D gene. This CDR3 is built from 14 residues. The ends were cut back, 5 bases at V and 1 base at J, with 13 bases in the middle. CDR1 is DFQATT and CDR2 is SNEGSKA in the germline V gene (reference sequence). The CDR3 here is CSAPNPWGTDTQYF. The CDR3 nucleotides read TGCAGTGCTCCGAACCCATGGGGCACAGATACGCAGTATTTT.

This clonotype has ten or more counts. The J gene is TRBJ2-5, the V gene TRBV15, with D perhaps TRBD1 (5 bases). The germline V gene has CDR1 LNHNV and CDR2 YYDKDF (reference sequence). This CDR3 region has 14 residues. The ends were cut back, 1 base at V and 1 base at J, with 7 bases in the middle. The CDR3 spells CATSRGGPQETQYF. The CDR3 nucleotides read TGTGCCACCAGCAGAGGGGGCCCCCAAGAGACCCAGTACTTC. Full variable domain (missing parts from reference TRBV15 and TRBJ2-5): DAMVIQNPRYQVTQFGKPVTLSCSQTLNHNVMYWYQQKSSQAPKLLFHYYDKDFNNEADTPDNFQSRRPNTSFCFLDIRSPGLGDTAMYLCATSRGGPQETQYFGPGTRLLVL.

This clonotype has a count of ten or more. The gene calls are TRBV7-9 and TRBJ2-1; the D gene is possibly TRBD1 (5 bases). Germline CDR1 and CDR2: SEHNR and FQNEAQ (reference sequence). CDR3 size: 12 residues. The V gene lost 4 bases and the J gene lost 9 bases, with 10 bases spanning the gap. CDR3 protein: CASSSRAAEQFF. The DNA for the CDR3 is TGTGCCAGCAGCTCCAGGGCTGCTGAGCAGTTCTTC.

This clonotype was seen ten or more times. The J gene is TRBJ1-5, the V gene TRBV6-4; possible D gene TRBD1, 5 bases. Between the trimmed V and J ends, which lost 3 bases and 6 bases, there was a span of 15 bases. Germline V CDR1 and CDR2: MRHNA, SNTAGT. This CDR3 spans 15 amino acids. The CDR3 loop is CASSDPGREAQPQHF. The CDR3 DNA follows: TGTGCCAGCAGTGATCCGGGCAGGGAAGCTCAGCCCCAGCATTTT.